This is a list of T cell receptor beta chains from one sample in a study of blood T cell repertoires in COVID-19. Assay used: immunoSEQ multiplex PCR; TCRdb lists only in-frame clones, some missing. The table has about 200,000 clones, around 90% seen once. The sequenced sample was peripheral blood. The receptors here all came from a man aged 55 to 69 with acute or convalescent COVID-19. The CDR3 runs from the conserved cysteine through the conserved F or W. The D gene is left open where the match is weak. Where a row states a size, it is once, few, many or the class of an expanded clone; other rows omit it.

CDR3 protein,CDR3 DNA,clone size,J gene,V gene,CDR3 length,D gene
CASSLEGDRDYGYTF,TGTGCCAGCAGCTTAGAGGGGGACAGAGACTATGGCTACACCTTC,NA,TRBJ1-2,TRBV7-8,15,TRBD1
CASSIRTGGSGGANVLTF,TGTGCCAGCAGCATTCGGACAGGGGGCTCAGGCGGGGCCAACGTCCTGACTTTC,NA,TRBJ2-6,TRBV4-2,18,TRBD1
CASSQDIWRGGSQETQYF,TGCGCCAGCAGCCAAGATATTTGGAGGGGGGGAAGCCAAGAGACCCAGTACTTC,NA,TRBJ2-5,TRBV4-1,18,NA
CASSLAGGLGGNEKLFF,TGTGCCAGCAGCTTAGCGGGAGGGCTTGGGGGTAATGAAAAACTGTTTTTT,NA,TRBJ1-4,TRBV7-2,17,NA
CASSPQANYEQYF,TGTGCCAGCAGCCCCCAGGCCAACTACGAGCAGTACTTC,NA,TRBJ2-7,TRBV7-8,13,NA
CASSYTQGGGTEAFF,TGCGCCAGCAGCTATACACAGGGGGGAGGCACTGAAGCTTTCTTT,NA,TRBJ1-1,TRBV5-1,15,TRBD1
CASSLGQQETQYF,TGTGCCAGCAGCTTGGGACAGCAAGAGACCCAGTACTTC,NA,TRBJ2-5,TRBV5-4,13,NA
CASSRDGGYTF,TGTGCCAGCAGCAGAGACGGGGGCTACACCTTC,NA,TRBJ1-2,TRBV9,11,NA
CASSLHGTGRTNEKLFF,TGTGCCAGCAGCCTCCATGGGACAGGGAGGACTAATGAAAAACTGTTTTTT,NA,TRBJ1-4,TRBV5-8,17,TRBD1
CSVETGTGYTEAFF,TGCAGCGTTGAGACGGGGACAGGGTACACTGAAGCTTTCTTT,NA,TRBJ1-1,TRBV29-1,14,TRBD1
CASSYETRKNQPQHF,TGTGCCAGCAGTTACGAGACAAGAAAGAATCAGCCCCAGCATTTT,NA,TRBJ1-5,TRBV6-2/TRBV6-3,15,NA
CASSQVEGERETQYF,TGCGCCAGCAGCCAAGTTGAGGGGGAGAGAGAGACCCAGTACTTC,once,TRBJ2-5,TRBV4-1,15,NA
CASSYQGKEKLFF,TGTGCCAGCAGTTACCAGGGAAAGGAAAAACTGTTTTTT,NA,TRBJ1-4,TRBV6-5,13,NA
CATSSHTEGKQYF,TGTGCCACCAGCAGTCACACAGAGGGTAAGCAGTACTTC,NA,TRBJ2-7,TRBV15,13,NA
CASSWTVGAGELFF,TGTGCCAGCAGTTGGACGGTAGGGGCCGGGGAGCTGTTTTTT,once,TRBJ2-2,TRBV6-5,14,NA
CATSRDRRPHGDTGELFF,TGTGCCACCAGCAGAGATCGCAGACCCCACGGGGACACCGGGGAGCTGTTTTTT,NA,TRBJ2-2,TRBV15,18,NA
CASSLFGETTDTQYF,TGCGCCAGCAGCTTGTTTGGGGAGACCACAGATACGCAGTATTTT,NA,TRBJ2-3,TRBV5-1,15,NA
CASSELDSGELFF,TGTGCCAGCAGCGAACTCGATAGCGGGGAGCTGTTTTTT,NA,TRBJ2-2,TRBV6-6,13,NA
CATSEQGSNQPQHF,TGTGCCACCAGTGAGCAGGGAAGCAATCAGCCCCAGCATTTT,NA,TRBJ1-5,TRBV24-1,14,NA
CASSPTHVRQYNSPLHF,TGTGCCAGCTCACCAACGCATGTGCGACAGTATAATTCACCCCTCCACTTT,NA,TRBJ1-6,TRBV18,17,NA
CASSLAGVRPQHF,TGTGCCAGCAGCTTGGCCGGAGTGAGGCCCCAGCATTTT,few,TRBJ1-5,TRBV5-6,13,NA
CASSLETSGYNEQFF,TGCGCCAGCAGCTTGGAGACTAGCGGATACAATGAGCAGTTCTTC,NA,TRBJ2-1,TRBV5-1,15,TRBD2
CASSRRTAANEKLFF,TGTGCCAGCAGCCGCCGGACAGCGGCTAATGAAAAACTGTTTTTT,few,TRBJ1-4,TRBV16,15,NA
CASSLPLSGGNTGELFF,TGTGCCAGCAGCCTCCCCCTTAGCGGGGGGAACACCGGGGAGCTGTTTTTT,NA,TRBJ2-2,TRBV27,17,TRBD2
CASSQDRARAPEAFF,TGTGCCAGCAGCCAAGATCGGGCCAGGGCCCCTGAAGCTTTCTTT,NA,TRBJ1-1,TRBV3-1/TRBV3-2,15,NA
CASSPQITGELFF,TGTGCCAGTTCCCCACAGATCACCGGGGAGCTGTTTTTT,NA,TRBJ2-2,TRBV12-5,13,NA
CASSRRQGDTEAFF,TGTGCCAGCAGCCGTAGACAGGGGGACACTGAAGCTTTCTTT,NA,TRBJ1-1,TRBV2,14,TRBD1
CASRFGGPRGTEAFF,TGTGCCAGCCGATTCGGGGGACCTAGGGGCACTGAAGCTTTCTTT,NA,TRBJ1-1,TRBV28,15,NA
CASSQSNTGELFF,TGTGCCAGCAGCCAATCCAACACCGGGGAGCTGTTTTTT,NA,TRBJ2-2,TRBV7-6,13,NA
CAISGGSSYGYTF,TGTGCCATCAGTGGCGGCAGTTCCTATGGCTACACCTTC,NA,TRBJ1-2,TRBV10-3,13,NA
CASSTGVRGEQYF,TGTGCCAGTAGTACAGGGGTTAGGGGCGAGCAGTACTTC,NA,TRBJ2-7,TRBV19,13,NA
CASSRGAGTEAFF,TGTGCCAGCAGCCGGGGGGCAGGAACTGAAGCTTTCTTT,NA,TRBJ1-1,TRBV6-6,13,NA
CASGLGEGYGYTF,TGTGCTAGTGGTTTGGGGGAGGGCTATGGCTACACCTTC,NA,TRBJ1-2,TRBV12-5,13,NA
CASNPTGQVGAGELFF,TGTGCCAGTAACCCAACAGGGCAAGTCGGGGCCGGGGAGCTGTTTTTT,NA,TRBJ2-2,TRBV19,16,NA
CASSPGLAGAYNEQFF,TGTGCCAGCAGCCCTGGGCTAGCGGGGGCCTACAATGAGCAGTTCTTC,NA,TRBJ2-1,TRBV9,16,TRBD2
CASNPGQGVFGTQYF,TGCGCCAGCAATCCGGGACAGGGGGTATTCGGGACCCAGTACTTC,NA,TRBJ2-5,TRBV5-1,15,TRBD1
CASSQHDRRTNEKLFF,TGCGCCAGCAGCCAACACGACAGGAGAACTAATGAAAAACTGTTTTTT,few,TRBJ1-4,TRBV4-1,16,NA
CASSLTGQGNYEQYF,TGTGCCAGCAGCTTAACGGGACAGGGGAACTACGAGCAGTACTTC,NA,TRBJ2-7,TRBV11-3,15,TRBD1
CASSFNYEQYF,TGTGCCAGCAGTTTCAACTACGAGCAGTACTTC,NA,TRBJ2-7,TRBV6-5,11,NA
CATSREGRTGVDSNQPQHF,TGTGCCACCAGCAGAGAGGGGAGGACAGGGGTCGATAGCAATCAGCCCCAGCATTTT,NA,TRBJ1-5,TRBV15,19,TRBD1
CASRTGTAGNTIYF,TGTGCCAGTAGGACAGGGACGGCTGGAAACACCATATATTTT,NA,TRBJ1-3,TRBV19,14,TRBD1
CASSSWTGGQADTQYF,TGTGCCAGCAGCTCATGGACAGGGGGTCAGGCAGATACGCAGTATTTT,NA,TRBJ2-3,TRBV7-6,16,TRBD1
CAWRQGKDNQPQHF,TGTGCCTGGCGACAGGGAAAGGACAATCAGCCCCAGCATTTT,few,TRBJ1-5,TRBV30,14,TRBD1
CASRATGATNEKLFF,TGTGCCAGCAGAGCTACAGGGGCCACTAATGAAAAACTGTTTTTT,NA,TRBJ1-4,TRBV6-5,15,TRBD1
CASSLVDRSYGYTF,TGCGCCAGCAGCTTGGTGGACAGGTCTTATGGCTACACCTTC,NA,TRBJ1-2,TRBV5-1,14,TRBD1
CASRPPGRQRNQPQHF,TGTGCCAGCAGGCCCCCAGGGAGGCAACGAAATCAGCCCCAGCATTTT,NA,TRBJ1-5,TRBV2,16,NA
CASTSGQGMGNTEAFF,TGTGCCAGCACCTCGGGACAGGGGATGGGAAACACTGAAGCTTTCTTT,NA,TRBJ1-1,TRBV2,16,TRBD1
CSASPGGREKLFF,TGCAGTGCTAGTCCGGGTGGGAGAGAAAAACTGTTTTTT,NA,TRBJ1-4,TRBV20-1,13,NA
CASSLAGNFNTGELFF,TGCGCCAGCAGCTTGGCAGGGAACTTTAACACCGGGGAGCTGTTTTTT,NA,TRBJ2-2,TRBV5-1,16,NA
CSVPQEYRTGELFF,TGCAGCGTGCCCCAGGAATACCGCACCGGGGAGCTGTTTTTT,NA,TRBJ2-2,TRBV29-1,14,NA
CASSVTVFGKAFF,TGTGCCAGCAGTGTGACAGTCTTTGGCAAGGCTTTCTTT,NA,TRBJ1-1,TRBV27,13,NA
CSVRPQETQYF,TGCAGCGTCAGGCCGCAAGAGACCCAGTACTTC,NA,TRBJ2-5,TRBV29-1,11,NA
CASRKTASNQPQHF,TGCGCCAGCAGGAAGACAGCGTCTAATCAGCCCCAGCATTTT,NA,TRBJ1-5,TRBV23-1,14,NA
CASSIQTGTGGTQYF,TGTGCCAGTAGTATCCAGACCGGGACCGGGGGGACCCAGTACTTC,NA,TRBJ2-5,TRBV19,15,NA
CASSIDLGGANQPQHF,TGTGCCAGTAGTATTGATCTGGGGGGAGCAAATCAGCCCCAGCATTTT,NA,TRBJ1-5,TRBV19,16,NA
CSASVAGDLYEQYF,TGCAGTGCTAGTGTAGCGGGGGACCTCTACGAGCAGTACTTC,NA,TRBJ2-7,TRBV20-1,14,TRBD2
CASSLRGIHEQYF,TGTGCCAGCAGCTTAAGAGGGATCCACGAGCAGTACTTC,few,TRBJ2-7,TRBV11-2,13,NA